Below are 18 T cell receptor beta chains sequenced from a single sample in a study of read filtering for tumor transcriptome and immune sequencing. The library was built from roughly 400 ng RNA with molecular barcoded adaptors for alpha/delta and beta/gamma chains. Each CDR3 protein gets one entry after TCRdb re-called the reads with MiXCR. This table has over 90,000 distinct CDR3 sequences, 20% to 25% appearing once. Sequencing was carried out using a population of CD138-negative cells sorted from bone marrow. The receptors stem from a donor at least 40 years old with multiple myeloma.

This clonotype has ten or more counts. The chain employs TRBV5-4 and TRBJ2-1; 9 bases are a match to TRBD1. Per germline, CDR1 SGHNT and CDR2 YYREEE (reference sequence). J lost 7 bases, V lost 3 bases, and 2 bases had no gene match. The CDR3 runs 13 residues. CDR3 coding DNA: TGTGCCAGCAGCTCGACAGGGGGAAATGAGCAGTTCTTC. Its protein product is CASSSTGGNEQFF.

The chain links TRBV12-3 or TRBV12-4 to TRBJ1-5; D call uncertain. The V end was cut by 3 bases, the J end by 5 bases, with 11 bases between. The CDR3 runs to 14 residues. In DNA, the CDR3 is TGTGCCAGCAGTTTTAGTATAAGGGATCAGCCCCAGCATTTT. It translates to CASSFSIRDQPQHF.

The rearrangement joins TRBV29-1 to TRBJ2-7; the D call may be TRBD1 or TRBD2 (5 bases each). V lost 6 bases to trimming and J lost 2 bases, with 11 bases between them. CDR3 length: 12 amino acids. The germline V gene encodes CDR1 SQVTM and CDR2 ANQGSEA. CDR3 protein: CSVGTGTYEQYF. The CDR3 nucleotides read TGCAGCGTGGGGACGGGTACCTACGAGCAGTACTTC.

Comment on this clonotype: A single base separates this from a much larger clone, so it may be a read error. V and J are TRBV7-9 and TRBJ2-1, with 12 bases identical to TRBD2. Germline trimming cut 8 bases from V and 0 bases from J; bases unmatched to any gene: 14. The CDR3 has 19 amino acids. Looked up from germline, CDR1 is SEHNR and CDR2 is FQNEAQ (reference sequence). CDR3 protein: CASGPGDLAGGISYNEQFF. As DNA, the CDR3 is TGTGCCAGCGGCCCCGGAGACCTAGCGGGGGGGATCTCCTACAATGAGCAGTTCTTC.

The chain joins TRBV7-9 to TRBJ2-1, with 9 bases that match TRBD2. Germline V lookup: CDR1 SEHNR, CDR2 FQNEAQ (reference sequence). The CDR3 sequence is 17 residues long. V lost 8 bases, J lost 2 bases, and 13 bases stayed unmatched. The CDR3 sequence: CASEFLSGGTPYNEQFF. Here the CDR3 DNA reads TGTGCCAGCGAATTTTTGAGCGGGGGGACCCCCTACAATGAGCAGTTCTTC.

This clonotype has at least ten counts. The rearrangement uses TRBV6-6 and TRBJ2-1, with D hard to call. Germline V gene sequence: CDR1 MNHNY, CDR2 SVGAGI (reference sequence). V lost 0 bases and J 7 bases, leaving 7 bases between the germline ends. The CDR3 contains 13 residues. The CDR3 DNA is TGTGCCAGCAGTTACTCGATGCGGAATGAGCAGTTCTTC. It specifies CASSYSMRNEQFF.

The chain has TRBV7-3 and TRBJ2-1; 10 bases align to TRBD2. The CDR3 sequence is 15 residues long. V was clipped by 0 bases and J by 5 bases; unmatched bases: 1. Germline CDR1 is SGHTA and CDR2 is FQGTGA. The CDR3 bases are TGTGCCAGCAGCTTAACGGGACTAGCGCACAATGAGCAGTTCTTC. Translation: CASSLTGLAHNEQFF.

The table lists this clonotype with many counts. V gene TRBV12-3 or TRBV12-4 combines with J gene TRBJ1-1; D unclear. This CDR3 has 15 residues. V lost 5 bases and J 0 bases, leaving 13 bases between the germline ends. The CDR3 DNA reads as TGTGCCAGCAGTCCCCCGAAGGGTATGAACACTGAAGCTTTCTTT. This sequence encodes CASSPPKGMNTEAFF.

This clonotype showed up just a few times. The chain carries TRBV6-4 and TRBJ2-4; D gene ambiguous. V was trimmed by 4 bases and J by 0 bases, leaving 19 bases between them. CDR3 length equals 18 residues. The V gene's germline CDR1 is MRHNA and CDR2 SNTAGT. The CDR3 is CASSVGSLSTIAKNIQYF. The CDR3 DNA is TGTGCCAGCAGTGTGGGTAGCCTTAGCACTATAGCCAAAAACATTCAGTACTTC.

This clonotype was seen many times. The chain employs TRBV29-1 and TRBJ2-3; the match to TRBD1 covers 7 bases. There are 12 residues in the CDR3. Germline V gene lookup returns CDR1 SQVTM and CDR2 ANQGSEA. V shed 7 bases, J shed 2 bases, and the junction held 3 bases outside the gene matches. DNA of the CDR3: TGCAGCGGGGGACAGCTCACAGATACGCAGTATTTT. Translated, it gives CSGGQLTDTQYF.

About this clonotype: This may be a read error: a much more frequent sequence differs by one nucleotide. The CDR3 sequence is CAGSQDRGYETQYF. DNA of the CDR3: TGTGCCGGCAGCCAAGATCGGGGGTACGAGACCCAGTACTTC. The J gene is TRBJ2-5, the V gene TRBV4-2; D is possibly TRBD2 (6 bases). Per germline, CDR1 LGHNA and CDR2 YNFKEQ. CDR3 length equals 14 residues.

This chain links TRBV5-8 with TRBJ2-7; unclear D gene. The CDR3 spans 14 residues. Germline V gene data show CDR1 as SGHTS and CDR2 as YDEGEE. V lost 5 bases and J 0 bases, leaving 12 bases between the germline ends. The DNA of the CDR3 is TGTGCCAGCAGTTTGTCCCGGAGCTCCTACGAGCAGTACTTC. Translated: CASSLSRSSYEQYF.

This clonotype was counted many times. V usage is TRBV7-9 and J usage is TRBJ2-1; 8 bases align to TRBD2. With V trimmed by 5 bases and J by 0 bases, 6 bases remained unmatched. Germline CDR1 is SEHNR and CDR2 is FQNEAQ (reference sequence). The CDR3 runs to 16 residues. The CDR3 region has the DNA TGTGCCAGCAGCAGGGAGCGGGGGAGCTCCTACAATGAGCAGTTCTTC. It is translated as CASSRERGSSYNEQFF.

This clonotype was counted at least ten times. V and J are TRBV12-3 or TRBV12-4 and TRBJ1-5, with unresolved D. CDR3 length: 13 amino acids. Trimming stripped 1 base from V and 8 bases from J, with 9 bases between. In DNA form, the CDR3 reads TGTGCCAGCAGTTTAGGCCCGGCGGAGCCCCAGCATTTT. Residues: CASSLGPAEPQHF.

The table lists this clonotype with many counts. The J gene is TRBJ2-7, the V gene TRBV28; D is tentatively TRBD1 or TRBD2 (6 bases each). The V gene lost 3 bases and the J gene lost 6 bases, with 15 bases spanning the gap. CDR3 size: 14 residues. Germline V CDR1 and CDR2: MDHEN, SYDVKM. This chain's CDR3 is CASSFRGGRGEQYF. Here the CDR3 DNA reads TGTGCCAGCAGTTTCCGTGGGGGGCGAGGCGAGCAGTACTTC.

Turning to this clonotype: Given a much more abundant clone one base away, this may be a read error. The chain combines TRBV28 with TRBJ2-2; D is unresolved. The CDR3 covers 13 residues. The germline V gene encodes CDR1 MDHEN and CDR2 SYDVKM. The CDR3 DNA reads TGTTCCAGCAGTTTATCAGTCACCGGGGAGCTGTTTTTT. Encoded protein: CSSSLSVTGELFF.

As for this clonotype: Since a much larger clone is just one base distant, this may be a read error. The chain combines TRBV20-1 with TRBJ2-2; D possibly corresponds to TRBD1 (5 bases). Germline CDR1 reads DFQATT; CDR2 reads SNEGSKA (reference sequence). This CDR3 spans 14 amino acids. The CDR3 sequence is CRARGDANTGELFF. The CDR3 DNA is TGCAGAGCTAGGGGCGATGCGAACACCGGGGAGCTGTTTTTT.

At least ten counts were recorded for this clonotype. The rearrangement joins TRBV29-1 to TRBJ2-7; 7 nucleotides align to TRBD1. CDR3 size: 12 residues. V shed 5 bases, J shed 3 bases, and the junction held 4 bases outside the gene matches. CDR1 is SQVTM, CDR2 ANQGSEA, per germline. The CDR3 nucleotides are TGCAGCGTTATAACAGGGGTCTACGAGCAGTACTTC. It is translated as CSVITGVYEQYF.